This T cell receptor (beta chain) was profiled in a study of beta chain features in type 1 diabetes (dated by TCRdb to the late 2010s). Looking at the study overall: Mean age, gender distribution, total cell number and subset yield were not different between patients and healthy donors. In the study, recently diagnosed type 1 diabetes patients and matched healthy donors were compared on the TCRB repertoires of their sorted circulating CD4+ T cell subsets. Whereas all 28 donors provided naive and central memory subsets, regulatory and stem cell-like memory subsets were isolated from just 8 patients and roughly 8 healthy donors. A total of roughly 100 million sorted cells were examined across all samples, and the number of cells per subset was strongly correlated with RNA yield. Study-wide findings and limitations: In all four CD4+ subsets, TCRB CDR3 length was moderately but significantly shorter in type 1 diabetes patients. Because small numbers of individuals were included in the HLA sub-analyses, any influence of HLA type on TCRB rearrangement was left unresolved. Naive, central memory and regulatory TCRB repertoires appeared to be more alike among patients than among healthy donors. Shorter templates might have been favored by PCR, but patient and control samples were amplified and corrected together, so both groups would have been affected equally by any skew. Because cDNA was sequenced instead of genomic DNA, activated cells with high expression could be over-represented, although the groups did not differ in activation or CD3 levels. Fewer insertions and more nucleotide deletions at VDJ recombination sites were observed in patients with type 1 diabetes, implying thymic rearrangement abnormalities.

The entire isolated RNA was reverse transcribed using the High Capacity cDNA Reverse Transcription Kit, and thus expressed TCRB transcripts were sequenced. Deep immunoSEQ sequencing was performed on naive, central memory and regulatory T cell samples, with an average of roughly 3.5 million total reads per sample. Sorted cells were lysed in RLT buffer and RNA was extracted with DNase-treated RNeasy Micro or Mini kits, depending on cell number. Each cell subset was processed on its own to prevent cross-contamination, while patient and healthy donor samples were processed together. The immunoSEQ multiplex PCR was used to amplify TCRB sequences from cDNA, yielding 87-bp fragments that span the CDR3 region. Sequencing of the amplicons was performed on the Illumina HiSeq platform. The authors' pipeline ran thus. PCR bias was computationally corrected using synthetic template baselines, reads within Hamming distance 2 were collapsed, and singletons that could not be merged were discarded. By aligning reads against IMGT, V, D and J genes, CDR3 length, and insertions or deletions at six rearrangement sites were assigned. Within each subset, clonotype counts were normalized to sorted cell number, after which true diversity and Gini coefficients were computed with the tcR R package. Repertoire sharing was quantified using the overlap coefficient calculated on TCRB nucleotide sequences. The source is immuneACCESS, and TCRdb retained only in-frame sequences with V and J called. Part of the clones is not carried over; for the studies checked, unresolved V genes explain less than half of this, and the remainder is unexplained. Clone size and the V and J calls come from that table; the DNA yielded D and trimming. The sample profile shows some 200,000 clones; 9.5% to 13% of them were found once. Of the sample, 1% to 1.5% is held by the ten largest clones.

Comments on this clone: Its antigen is still unknown. Base qualities were left out, and no much larger clone turns up one base away.

Each donor gave one peripheral blood draw, around 100 mL on average, collected into heparinised tubes. A BD FACSAria II was used to sort naive, central memory, regulatory and stem cell-like memory CD4+ T cells with a panel that included CD45RO, CCR7, CD25, CD127, CD95 and CD27. Purity was above 98% for every sorted population. PBMCs were separated immediately by Lymphoprep density gradient centrifugation and were stained directly, without being cultured. So that batch effects would be minimized, each experiment stained and sorted samples in pairs, pairing one healthy donor with one patient. Measured from the cysteine to the phenylalanine, the CDR3 is 14 residues long. The DNA shown is the 42-base CDR3, in frame from base 1. Sequences SNHLY (CDR1) and FYNNEI (CDR2) are obtained from the germline V gene. V is pruned by 0 bases and J by 4 bases, leaving 2 bases of the junction without a gene match.

Material for sequencing was central memory CD4+ T cells from blood. This sequence uses TRBV2 and TRBJ1-2, with TRBD1 matching 7 junction bases. This sequence was found in a man aged 18 to 35 in good health. The CDR3 corresponds to CASSEARQGYGYTF. The DNA sequence follows: TGTGCCAGCAGTGAAGCGCGACAGGGCTATGGCTACACCTTC.